The 2 T cell receptor beta chains below come from one sample, sequenced in a study of cytomegalovirus exposure and HLA in healthy donors. The PCR used 60 Vbeta and 13 Jbeta primers. Clones were sequenced by immunoSEQ multiplex PCR, and TCRdb holds only the in-frame ones, with some missing. This listing includes over 55,000 clones. The sample taken for sequencing was PBMCs. The receptors stem from a male donor in good health and CMV-seronegative.

The chain has TRBV6-5 and TRBJ1-1, with 8 bases lining up with TRBD1. Unmatched junction bases numbered 6, after V lost 5 bases and J lost 1 base. The CDR3 is 15 amino acids. Germline V gene data show CDR1 as MNHEY and CDR2 as SVGAGI. The CDR3 protein is CASSPGQAANTEAFF. For the CDR3, the DNA is TGTGCCAGCAGTCCGGGACAGGCGGCGAACACTGAAGCTTTCTTT.

The chain uses TRBV19 and TRBJ2-7; 9 bases agree with TRBD1. In germline, CDR1 is LNHDA, CDR2 SQIVND (reference sequence). J lost 2 bases, V lost 5 bases, and 7 bases had no gene match. The CDR3 consists of 15 residues. The CDR3 loop is CASSSTGTGPYEQYF. CDR3 DNA sequence: TGTGCCAGTAGTTCGACCGGGACAGGGCCCTACGAGCAGTACTTC.